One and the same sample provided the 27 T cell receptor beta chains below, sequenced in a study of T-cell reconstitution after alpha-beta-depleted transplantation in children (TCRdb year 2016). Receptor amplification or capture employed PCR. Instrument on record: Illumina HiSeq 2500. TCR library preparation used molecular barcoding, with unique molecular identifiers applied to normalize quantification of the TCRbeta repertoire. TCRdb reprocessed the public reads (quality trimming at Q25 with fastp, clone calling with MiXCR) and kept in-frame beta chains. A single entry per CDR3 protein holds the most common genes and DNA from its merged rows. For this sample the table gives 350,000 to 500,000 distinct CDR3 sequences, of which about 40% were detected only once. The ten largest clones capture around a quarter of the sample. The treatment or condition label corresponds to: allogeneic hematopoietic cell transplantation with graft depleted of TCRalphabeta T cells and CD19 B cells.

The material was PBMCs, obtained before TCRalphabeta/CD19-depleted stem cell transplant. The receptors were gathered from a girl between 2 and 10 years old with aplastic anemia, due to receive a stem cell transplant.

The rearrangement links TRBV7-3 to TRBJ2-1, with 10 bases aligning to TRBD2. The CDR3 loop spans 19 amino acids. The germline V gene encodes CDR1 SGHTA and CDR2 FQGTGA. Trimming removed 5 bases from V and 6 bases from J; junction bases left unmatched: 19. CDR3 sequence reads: CASSPKTSGGDFFGNEQFF. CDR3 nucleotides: TGTGCCAGCAGCCCAAAGACCAGCGGGGGGGATTTCTTCGGCAATGAGCAGTTCTTC.

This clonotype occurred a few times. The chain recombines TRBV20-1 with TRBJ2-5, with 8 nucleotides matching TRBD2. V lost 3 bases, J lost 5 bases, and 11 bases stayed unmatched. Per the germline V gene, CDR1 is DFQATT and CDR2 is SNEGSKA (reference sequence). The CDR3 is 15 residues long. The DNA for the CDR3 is TGCAGTGCTAGGCGGGGGGCCAACGCCGGGGAGACCCAGTACTTC. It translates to CSARRGANAGETQYF.

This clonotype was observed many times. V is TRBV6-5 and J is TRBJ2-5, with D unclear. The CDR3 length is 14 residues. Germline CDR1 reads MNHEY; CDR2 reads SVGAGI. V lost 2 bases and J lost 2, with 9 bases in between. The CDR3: CASSYRRPQETQYF. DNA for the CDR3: TGTGCCAGCAGTTACAGGCGGCCACAAGAGACCCAGTACTTC.

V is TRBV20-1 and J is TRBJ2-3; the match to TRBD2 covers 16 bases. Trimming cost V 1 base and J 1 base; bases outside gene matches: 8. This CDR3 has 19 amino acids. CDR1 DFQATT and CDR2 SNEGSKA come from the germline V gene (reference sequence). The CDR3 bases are TGCAGTGCTAGAGTCATTGGGACTAGCGGGAGGGCTGGCACAGATACGCAGTATTTT. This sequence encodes CSARVIGTSGRAGTDTQYF.

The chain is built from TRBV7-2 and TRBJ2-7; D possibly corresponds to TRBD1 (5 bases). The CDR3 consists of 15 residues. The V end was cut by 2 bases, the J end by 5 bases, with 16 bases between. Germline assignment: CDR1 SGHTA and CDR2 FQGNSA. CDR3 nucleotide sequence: TGTGCCAGCAGCTTATGGGGCAGGGCTCAGGACGAGCAGTACTTC. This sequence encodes CASSLWGRAQDEQYF.

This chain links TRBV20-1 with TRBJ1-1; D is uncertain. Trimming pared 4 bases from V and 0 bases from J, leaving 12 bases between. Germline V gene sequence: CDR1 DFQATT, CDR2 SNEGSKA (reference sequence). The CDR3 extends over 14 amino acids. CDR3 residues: CSAIKEEVNTEAFF. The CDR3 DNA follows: TGCAGTGCTATAAAGGAGGAGGTGAACACTGAAGCTTTCTTT.

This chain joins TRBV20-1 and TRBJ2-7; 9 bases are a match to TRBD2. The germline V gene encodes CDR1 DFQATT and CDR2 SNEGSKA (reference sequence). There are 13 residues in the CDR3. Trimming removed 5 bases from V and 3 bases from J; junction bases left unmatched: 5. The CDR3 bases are TGCAGTGCTCAGGGGACTAGCAACTACGAGCAGTACTTC. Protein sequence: CSAQGTSNYEQYF.

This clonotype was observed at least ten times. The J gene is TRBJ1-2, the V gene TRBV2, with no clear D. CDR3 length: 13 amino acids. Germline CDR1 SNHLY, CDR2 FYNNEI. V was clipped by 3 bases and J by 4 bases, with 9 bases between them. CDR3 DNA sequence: TGTGCCAGCAGTGAGGGCAGACTCTATGGCTACACCTTC. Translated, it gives CASSEGRLYGYTF. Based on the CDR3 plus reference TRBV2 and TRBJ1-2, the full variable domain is EPEVTQTPSHQVTQMGQEVILRCVPISNHLYFYWYRQILGQKVEFLVSFYNNEISEKSEIFDDQFSVERPDGSNFTLKIRSTKLEDSAMYFCASSEGRLYGYTFGSGTRLTVV.

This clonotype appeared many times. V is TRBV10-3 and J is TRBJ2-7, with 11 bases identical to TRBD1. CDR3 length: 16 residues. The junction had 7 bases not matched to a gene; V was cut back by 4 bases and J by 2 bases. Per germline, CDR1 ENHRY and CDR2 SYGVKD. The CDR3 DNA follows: TGTGCCATCAGTGCAAGGACAGGGGGCGCAGCCTACGAGCAGTACTTC. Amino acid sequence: CAISARTGGAAYEQYF.

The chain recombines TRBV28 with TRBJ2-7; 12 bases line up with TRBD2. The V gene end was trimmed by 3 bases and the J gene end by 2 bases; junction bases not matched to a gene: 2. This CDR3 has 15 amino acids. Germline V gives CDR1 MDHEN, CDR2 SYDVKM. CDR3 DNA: TGTGCCAGCAGTTTCCCTAGCGGGGGGGCCTACGAGCAGTACTTC. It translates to CASSFPSGGAYEQYF.

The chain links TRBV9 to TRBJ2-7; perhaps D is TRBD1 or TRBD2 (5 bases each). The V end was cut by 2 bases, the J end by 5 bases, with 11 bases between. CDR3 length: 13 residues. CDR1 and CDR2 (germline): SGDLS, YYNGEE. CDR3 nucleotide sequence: TGTGCCAGCAGCGTGGGGGTAGGGAACGAGCAGTACTTC. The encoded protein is CASSVGVGNEQYF. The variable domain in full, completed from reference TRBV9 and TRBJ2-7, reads DSGVTQTPKHLITATGQRVTLRCSPRSGDLSVYWYQQSLDQGLQFLIQYYNGEERAKGNILERFSAQQFPDLHSELNLSSLELGDSALYFCASSVGVGNEQYFGPGTRLTVT.

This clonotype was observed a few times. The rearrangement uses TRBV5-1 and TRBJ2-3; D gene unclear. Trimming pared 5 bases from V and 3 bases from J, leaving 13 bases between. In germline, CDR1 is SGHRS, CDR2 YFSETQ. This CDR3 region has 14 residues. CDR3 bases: TGCGCCAGCAGGACCGGCCCACGGACAGATACGCAGTATTTT. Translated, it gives CASRTGPRTDTQYF.

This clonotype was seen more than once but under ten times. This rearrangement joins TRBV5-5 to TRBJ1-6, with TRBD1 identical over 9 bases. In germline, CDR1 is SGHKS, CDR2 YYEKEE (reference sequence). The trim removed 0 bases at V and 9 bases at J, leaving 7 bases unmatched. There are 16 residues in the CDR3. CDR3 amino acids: CASSLAPTGGASPLHF. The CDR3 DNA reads TGTGCCAGCAGCTTGGCCCCGACAGGGGGAGCTTCACCCCTCCACTTT. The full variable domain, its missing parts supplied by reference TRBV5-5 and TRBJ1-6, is DAGVTQSPTHLIKTRGQQVTLRCSPISGHKSVSWYQQVLGQGPQFIFQYYEKEERGRGNFPDRFSARQFPNYSSELNVNALLLGDSALYLCASSLAPTGGASPLHFGNGTRLTVT.

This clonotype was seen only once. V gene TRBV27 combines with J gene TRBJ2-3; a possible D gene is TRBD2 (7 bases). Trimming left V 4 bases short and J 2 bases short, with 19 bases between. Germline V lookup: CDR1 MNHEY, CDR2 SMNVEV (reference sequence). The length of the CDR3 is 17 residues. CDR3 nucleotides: TGTGCCAGCAGTTCCCCCATGAACGGGGGGCTCACAGATACGCAGTATTTT. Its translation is CASSSPMNGGLTDTQYF.

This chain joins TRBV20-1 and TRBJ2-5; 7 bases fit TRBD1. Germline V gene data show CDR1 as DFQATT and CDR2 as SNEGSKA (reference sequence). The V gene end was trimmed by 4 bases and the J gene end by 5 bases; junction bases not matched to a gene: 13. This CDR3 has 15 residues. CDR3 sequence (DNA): TGCAGTGCTACGGTCGCACAGGGGCTCGGGGAGACCCAGTACTTC. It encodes CSATVAQGLGETQYF.

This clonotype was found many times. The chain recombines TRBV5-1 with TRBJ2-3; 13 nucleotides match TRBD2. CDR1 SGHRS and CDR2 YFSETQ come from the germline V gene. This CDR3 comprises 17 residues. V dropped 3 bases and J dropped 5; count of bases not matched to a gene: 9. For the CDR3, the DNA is TGCGCCAGCAGCTCCTGGACTAGCGGGAGTCCCCAAGATACGCAGTATTTT. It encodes CASSSWTSGSPQDTQYF.

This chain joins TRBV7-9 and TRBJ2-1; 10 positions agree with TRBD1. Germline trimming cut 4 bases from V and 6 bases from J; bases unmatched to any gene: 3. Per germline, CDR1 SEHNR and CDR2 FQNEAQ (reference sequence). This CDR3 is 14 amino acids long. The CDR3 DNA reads TGTGCCAGCAGCTCGGACAGGGGGGGCAATGAGCAGTTCTTC. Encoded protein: CASSSDRGGNEQFF.

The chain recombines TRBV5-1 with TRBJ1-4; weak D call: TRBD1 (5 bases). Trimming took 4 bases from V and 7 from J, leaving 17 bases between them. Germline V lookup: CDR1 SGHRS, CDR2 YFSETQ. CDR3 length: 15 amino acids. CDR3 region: CASSVGDLWGEKLFF. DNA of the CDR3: TGCGCCAGCAGCGTAGGGGATCTCTGGGGTGAAAAACTGTTTTTT.

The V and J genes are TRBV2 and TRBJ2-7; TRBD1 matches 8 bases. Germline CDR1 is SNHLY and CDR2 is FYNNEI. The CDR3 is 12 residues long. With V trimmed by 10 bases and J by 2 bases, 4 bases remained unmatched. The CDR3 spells CATGQGPYEQYF. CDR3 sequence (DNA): TGTGCCACCGGACAGGGACCCTACGAGCAGTACTTC.

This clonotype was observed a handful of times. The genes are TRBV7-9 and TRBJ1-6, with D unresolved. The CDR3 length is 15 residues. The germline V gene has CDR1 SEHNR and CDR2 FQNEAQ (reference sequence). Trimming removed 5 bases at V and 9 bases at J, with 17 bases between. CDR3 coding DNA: TGTGCCAGCAGCGCAGCCAGTGACTGGGGTTCACCCCTCCACTTT. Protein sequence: CASSAASDWGSPLHF.

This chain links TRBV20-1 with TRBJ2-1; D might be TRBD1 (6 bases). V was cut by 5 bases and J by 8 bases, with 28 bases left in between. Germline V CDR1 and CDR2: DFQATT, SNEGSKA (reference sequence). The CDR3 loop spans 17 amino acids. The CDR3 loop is CSARANRDTRTPDEQFF. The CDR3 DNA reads TGCAGTGCTCGAGCTAACCGGGACACCAGGACGCCGGATGAGCAGTTCTTC.

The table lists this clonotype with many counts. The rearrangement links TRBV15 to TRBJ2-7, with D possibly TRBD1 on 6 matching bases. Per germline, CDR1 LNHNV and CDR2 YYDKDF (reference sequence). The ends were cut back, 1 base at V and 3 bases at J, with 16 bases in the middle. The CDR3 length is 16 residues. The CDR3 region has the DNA TGTGCCACCAGCAGAGGGACGACAGGCGACCTCTACGAGCAGTACTTC. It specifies CATSRGTTGDLYEQYF.

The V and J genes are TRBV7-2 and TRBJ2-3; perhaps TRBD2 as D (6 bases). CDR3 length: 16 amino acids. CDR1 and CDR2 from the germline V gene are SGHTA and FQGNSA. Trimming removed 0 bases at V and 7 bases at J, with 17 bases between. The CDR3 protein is CASSLAAVGLTNTQYF. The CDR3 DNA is TGTGCCAGCAGCTTAGCAGCCGTGGGACTCACCAATACGCAGTATTTT.

CDR3 loop: CASSYTRTSFEQYF. The CDR3 DNA is TGTGCCAGCAGTTACACCAGGACTAGTTTCGAGCAGTACTTC. The V call is TRBV6-5, the J call TRBJ2-7; 7 bases fit TRBD2. The CDR3 sequence is 14 residues long. J was trimmed by 6 bases and V by 2 bases; bases with no gene match: 7. CDR1 is MNHEY, CDR2 SVGAGI, per germline.

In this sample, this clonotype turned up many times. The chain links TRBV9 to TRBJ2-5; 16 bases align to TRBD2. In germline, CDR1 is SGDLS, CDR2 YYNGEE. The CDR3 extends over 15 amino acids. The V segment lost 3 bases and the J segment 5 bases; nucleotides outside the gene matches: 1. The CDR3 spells CASSEGLAGGETQYF. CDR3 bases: TGTGCCAGCAGCGAGGGACTAGCGGGAGGGGAGACCCAGTACTTC.

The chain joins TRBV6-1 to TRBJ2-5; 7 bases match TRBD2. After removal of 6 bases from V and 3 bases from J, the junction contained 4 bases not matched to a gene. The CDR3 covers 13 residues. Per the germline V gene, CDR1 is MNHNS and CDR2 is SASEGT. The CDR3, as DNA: TGTGCCAGCAGAAGGAGCGGGGAAGAGACCCAGTACTTC. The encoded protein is CASRRSGEETQYF.

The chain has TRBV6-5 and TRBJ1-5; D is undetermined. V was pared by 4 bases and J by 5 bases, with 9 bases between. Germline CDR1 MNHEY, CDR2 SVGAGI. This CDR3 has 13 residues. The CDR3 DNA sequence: TGTGCCAGCAGTTGGGAGGAGGATCAGCCCCAGCATTTT. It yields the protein CASSWEEDQPQHF.